Listed below are T cell receptor beta chains from one sample, sequenced in a study of T cell changes during pregnancy in multiple sclerosis. Method: immunoSEQ multiplex PCR; TCRdb's copy keeps in-frame clones and lacks some. The repertoire holds more than 35,000 clones, with about nine tenths as singletons. The starting material was CD8+ T cells from peripheral blood mononuclear cells, obtained in the third trimester of pregnancy. Receptor source: a female donor with multiple sclerosis, enrolled in a pregnancy study. CDR3s include the opening cysteine and the closing phenylalanine or tryptophan. A D gene is named only where the DNA matches it firmly. Size values are once, few and many counts, or a class for expanded clones, and some rows have none.

d_gene	v_gene	j_gene	abundance	CDR3nt	CDR3aa
-	TRBV6-5	TRBJ2-1	once	TGTGCCAGCAGTTACACCGCTGGGAGCTCCTACAATGAGCAGTTCTTC	CASSYTAGSSYNEQFF
-	TRBV7-3	TRBJ2-5	-	TGTGCCAGCAGCGGATTAGCGGAAGAGACCCAGTACTTC	CASSGLAEETQYF
TRBD1	TRBV10-2	TRBJ1-5	-	TGCGCCAGCAGGGAGACCACAGACCAGACAGGGGGCACGCGCAATCAGCCCCAGCATTTT	CASRETTDQTGGTRNQPQHF
-	TRBV16	TRBJ1-3	-	TGTGCCAGCAGCCATAGAGTTTACTCTGGAAACACCATATATTTT	CASSHRVYSGNTIYF
TRBD1	TRBV19	TRBJ1-6	-	TGTGCCAGTAGTATAGACCCAGGGACAGGGATCACCTATTCACCCCTCCACTTT	CASSIDPGTGITYSPLHF
TRBD2	TRBV4-2	TRBJ2-3	-	TGTGCCAGCAGCCAAGGGACTAGCGGGGGGGCAGATACGCAGTATTTT	CASSQGTSGGADTQYF
TRBD2	TRBV4-1	TRBJ2-1	-	TGCGCCAGCAGCCAAGATCGGGTTAGCGGGAGTCCCTACAATGAGCAGTTCTTC	CASSQDRVSGSPYNEQFF
-	TRBV5-4	TRBJ2-5	-	TGTGCCAGCAGCGAGGAGATGATGGAGACCCAGTACTTC	CASSEEMMETQYF
-	TRBV5-1	TRBJ2-1	-	TGCGCCAGCAGCCTCCTTGGGGGGTCATACAATGAGCAGTTCTTC	CASSLLGGSYNEQFF
-	TRBV9	TRBJ2-3	-	TGTGCCAGCAGCGTAGGCGGGGCGCACACAGATACGCAGTATTTT	CASSVGGAHTDTQYF
-	TRBV11-3	TRBJ2-2	-	TGTGCCAGCAGCTCCCTAGCTGGCCCCACCGGGGAGCTGTTTTTT	CASSSLAGPTGELFF
-	TRBV27	TRBJ1-4	-	TGTGCCAGCAGTGATCAGATATATGCAACTAATGAAAAACTGTTTTTT	CASSDQIYATNEKLFF
TRBD2	TRBV27	TRBJ2-3	once	TGTGCCAGCAGTTTCCTAGGAGCGGGAGGGCCAAATACGCAGTATTTT	CASSFLGAGGPNTQYF
-	TRBV6-6	TRBJ1-1	-	TGTGCCAGCAGTTACTCTCCGGACACTGAAGCTTTCTTT	CASSYSPDTEAFF
-	TRBV13	TRBJ1-6	-	TGTGCCAGCAGCTGGTCGTTGATACGGAATTCACCCCTCCACTTT	CASSWSLIRNSPLHF
-	TRBV27	TRBJ1-4	-	TGTGCCAGCAGTCATTATAGCGCAGTTTCCGAAAAACTGTTTTTT	CASSHYSAVSEKLFF
-	TRBV5-4	TRBJ2-7	-	TGTGCCAGCGGCCCCCCCTACGAGCAGTACTTC	CASGPPYEQYF
-	TRBV7-6	TRBJ1-1	-	TGTGCCAGCAGTCCGAACCCGGACAGAAACACTGAAGCTTTCTTT	CASSPNPDRNTEAFF
TRBD2	TRBV4-2	TRBJ2-7	-	TGTGCCAGCAGCCAAGAGTTTATAGGGACTAGTCCCAACGAGCAGTACTTC	CASSQEFIGTSPNEQYF
-	TRBV5-1	TRBJ1-5	-	TGCGCCAGCAGCTTGGGGCAAAACAGCAATCAGCCCCAGCATTTT	CASSLGQNSNQPQHF
TRBD2	TRBV19	TRBJ2-4	-	TGTGCCAGTAGTATAGGTTCGCTAGCGGGGGCGAAGACCAAAAACATTCAGTACTTC	CASSIGSLAGAKTKNIQYF
-	TRBV13	TRBJ1-1	-	TGTGCCAGCAGCTCCGGGACTAAAGGCGCTGAAGCTTTCTTT	CASSSGTKGAEAFF
TRBD1	TRBV7-9	TRBJ1-5	few	TGTGCCAGCGACAACGGACAGGGCGGACAGCCCCAGCATTTT	CASDNGQGGQPQHF
TRBD1	TRBV9	TRBJ2-5	-	TGTGCCAGCAGCGTAGGGACAGGACTTAGGTCAGAGACCCAGTACTTC	CASSVGTGLRSETQYF
TRBD1	TRBV27	TRBJ1-2	-	TGTGCCAGCAGTTTATCCAGGGGGCAAGGCTACACCTTC	CASSLSRGQGYTF
TRBD1	TRBV14	TRBJ1-1	-	TGTGCCAGCAGCCCCTGGACAGGATCAAGTACTGAAGCTTTCTTT	CASSPWTGSSTEAFF
TRBD2	TRBV6-6	TRBJ2-7	-	TGTGCCAGCAGTCTTGGACTAGCGGGAAATTCCTACGAGCAGTACTTC	CASSLGLAGNSYEQYF
TRBD1	TRBV6-4	TRBJ2-3	-	TGTGCCAGCGGACAGGGGAGGGACACAGATACGCAGTATTTT	CASGQGRDTDTQYF
-	TRBV7-6	TRBJ1-5	-	TGTGCCAGCAGCCCAGGGATAGGGGGAAGCAATCAGCCCCAGCATTTT	CASSPGIGGSNQPQHF
TRBD2	TRBV20-1	TRBJ2-7	-	TGCAGTGTCCCTAGCGGATACGAGCAGTACTTC	CSVPSGYEQYF
-	TRBV21-1	TRBJ2-7	-	TGTGCCAGCAGCAAAGAATTGGACAGTGCCCCCCCCTACGAGCAGTACTTC	CASSKELDSAPPYEQYF
-	TRBV29-1	TRBJ1-2	-	TGCAGCGCACCCAGGGAAGCTAACTATGGCTACACCTTC	CSAPREANYGYTF
TRBD1	TRBV7-8	TRBJ1-2	-	TGTGCCAGCAGCTCGACAGGGGGCTGGGAAGGCTACACCTTC	CASSSTGGWEGYTF
-	TRBV2	TRBJ2-1	-	TGTGCCAGCAGAATAAGGGACAATCCCTACAATGAGCAGTTCTTC	CASRIRDNPYNEQFF
-	TRBV21-1	TRBJ2-3	few	TGTGCCAGCAGCTTAAGACTAGCGGGAGGGAGTACGCAGTATTTT	CASSLRLAGGSTQYF
TRBD2	TRBV6-4	TRBJ2-3	-	TGTGCCAGCAGTGACTCCGCAGCGGGGGGCACAGATACGCAGTATTTT	CASSDSAAGGTDTQYF
TRBD1	TRBV5-4	TRBJ2-5	-	TGTGCCAGCAGCTTGGGACAGGGGGCAGGAGAGACCCAGTACTTC	CASSLGQGAGETQYF
-	TRBV27	TRBJ1-1	-	TGTGCCAGCAGTTTGGCCGATCCGGGGAACACTGAAGCTTTCTTT	CASSLADPGNTEAFF
TRBD1	TRBV9	TRBJ1-2	-	TGTGCCAGCAGCGTAACAGGGGAGGACTATGGCTACACCTTC	CASSVTGEDYGYTF
-	TRBV29-1	TRBJ2-3	-	TGCAGCGTCAGTTCAAGCACAGATACGCAGTATTTT	CSVSSSTDTQYF
-	TRBV19	TRBJ1-2	-	TGTGCCAGTAGTTCACAGGGAACCTATGGCTACACCTTC	CASSSQGTYGYTF
TRBD2	TRBV11-2	TRBJ2-5	-	TGTGCCAGCAGCTTAGGGAGGCTAGCGGACCAAGAGACCCAGTACTTC	CASSLGRLADQETQYF
TRBD1	TRBV6-5	TRBJ2-7	-	TGTGCCAGCAGGTCCCGGGACAGGGGGCTGAACTTC	CASRSRDRGLNF
-	TRBV7-9	TRBJ2-7	-	TGTGCCAGCAGCTCACCTTTAGACATCTCCTACGAGCAGTACTTC	CASSSPLDISYEQYF
TRBD1	TRBV9	TRBJ1-2	-	TGTGCCAGCAGCGAAACGGGACAGGGGATTTATGGCTACACCTTC	CASSETGQGIYGYTF
-	TRBV6-5	TRBJ2-7	-	TGTGCCAGCAGTCGTAACCGGGGGTACGAGCAGTACTTC	CASSRNRGYEQYF
TRBD1	TRBV7-9	TRBJ1-1	-	TGTGCCAGCAGCCCGTCGGGACAGGGGATTATCGGATCAATCGAAGCTTTCTTT	CASSPSGQGIIGSIEAFF
TRBD1	TRBV11-2	TRBJ1-1	-	TGTGCCAGCCGCCCGACAGGGGGCGGAACTGAAGCTTTCTTT	CASRPTGGGTEAFF
-	TRBV9	TRBJ1-2	-	TGTGCCAGCAGCGTAGCTTGGGGAGGGGCTGGGTATGGCTACACCTTC	CASSVAWGGAGYGYTF
-	TRBV9	TRBJ2-3	-	TGTGCCAGCAGCGTAGTGAGGGCCACAGATACGCAGTATTTT	CASSVVRATDTQYF
TRBD1	TRBV6-5	TRBJ2-5	-	TGTGCCAGCAGTTATCAACAGGGGGTCGAGACCCAGTACTTC	CASSYQQGVETQYF
-	TRBV5-6	TRBJ1-1	-	TGTGCCTCCCTCTACGGGAACACTGAAGCTTTCTTT	CASLYGNTEAFF
-	TRBV7-9	TRBJ2-2	-	TGTGCCAGCAGCACTGACAGCACCGGGGAGCTGTTTTTT	CASSTDSTGELFF
-	TRBV2	TRBJ1-1	few	TGTGCCAGCAGTACAGGGAACACTGAAGCTTTCTTT	CASSTGNTEAFF
TRBD2	TRBV7-9	TRBJ2-7	-	TGTGCCAGCAGCTTAGGGGGAGGGGATGAGCAGTACTTC	CASSLGGGDEQYF
TRBD1	TRBV7-9	TRBJ2-1	-	TGTGCCAGCAGCTTACCGGGACAGGGTAATGAGCAGTTCTTC	CASSLPGQGNEQFF
-	TRBV5-6	TRBJ2-7	-	TGTGCCAGCAGCTTGGGACTGAACTCCTACGAGCAGTACTTC	CASSLGLNSYEQYF
TRBD1	TRBV6-1	TRBJ1-1	-	TGTGCCAGCAGTGAATTCGGGGGACAGCCGAGGGCTTTCTTT	CASSEFGGQPRAFF
-	TRBV5-1	TRBJ2-7	-	TGCGCCAGCAGCTGGCTCCGGGGGTACGAGCAGTACTTC	CASSWLRGYEQYF
-	TRBV20-1	TRBJ2-1	-	TGCAGTGCTACCGGGGGAGGAGAGCAGTTCTTC	CSATGGGEQFF